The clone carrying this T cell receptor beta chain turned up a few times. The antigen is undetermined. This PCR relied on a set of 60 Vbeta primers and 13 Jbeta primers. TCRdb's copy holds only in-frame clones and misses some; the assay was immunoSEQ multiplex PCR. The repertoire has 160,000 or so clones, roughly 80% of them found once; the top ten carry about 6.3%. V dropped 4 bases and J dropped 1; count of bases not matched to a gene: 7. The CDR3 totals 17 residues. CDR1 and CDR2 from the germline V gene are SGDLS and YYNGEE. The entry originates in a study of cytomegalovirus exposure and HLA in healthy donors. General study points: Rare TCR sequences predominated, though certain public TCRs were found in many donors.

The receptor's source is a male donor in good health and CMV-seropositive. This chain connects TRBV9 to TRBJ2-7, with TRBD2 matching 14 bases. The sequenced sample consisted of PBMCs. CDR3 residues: CASSSGLAGVKSYEQYF. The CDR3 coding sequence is TGTGCCAGCAGCTCGGGACTAGCGGGAGTAAAGTCCTACGAGCAGTACTTC.